This T cell receptor (beta chain) derives from a study of blood T cell repertoires in COVID-19. As processed by the authors: By means of reference gene primer amplification, nucleated cell counts were estimated. The repertoire was sequenced with immunoSEQ multiplex PCR; TCRdb's copy has only in-frame clones and lacks some. V and J calls plus clone size are reproduced from that table; the DNA served to infer D and trimming. The sample consists of 250,000 to 350,000 clones, roughly 90% of them appearing once. The V segment lost 5 bases and the J segment 3 bases; nucleotides outside the gene matches: 8. This CDR3 contains 15 residues. The germline gives CDR1 SGHNT, CDR2 YENEEA.

The sequence was collected from a woman aged 25 to 45 with COVID-19, enrolled during active disease. Sequencing was carried out using peripheral blood. V is TRBV11-3 and J is TRBJ2-3, with TRBD2 matching over 7 bases. CDR3 nucleotide sequence: TGTGCCAGCAGCCTGTCCGGGGGAGGGACAGATACGCAGTATTTT. The encoded protein is CASSLSGGGTDTQYF.